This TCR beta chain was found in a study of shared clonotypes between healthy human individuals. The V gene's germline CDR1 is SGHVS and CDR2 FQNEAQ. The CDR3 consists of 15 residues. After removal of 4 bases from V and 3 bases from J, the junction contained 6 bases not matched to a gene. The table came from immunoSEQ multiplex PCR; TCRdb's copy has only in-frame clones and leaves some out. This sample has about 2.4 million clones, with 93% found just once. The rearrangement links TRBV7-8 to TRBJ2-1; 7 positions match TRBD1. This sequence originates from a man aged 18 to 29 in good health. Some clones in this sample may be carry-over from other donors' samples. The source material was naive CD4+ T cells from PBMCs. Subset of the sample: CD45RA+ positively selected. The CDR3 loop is CASSWGTANYNEQFF. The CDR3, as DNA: TGTGCCAGCAGCTGGGGGACAGCTAACTACAATGAGCAGTTCTTC. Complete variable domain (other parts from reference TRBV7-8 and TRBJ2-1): GAGVSQSPRYKVAKRGQDVALRCDPISGHVSLFWYQQALGQGPEFLTYFQNEAQLDKSGLPSDRFFAERPEGSVSTLKIQRTQQEDSAVYLCASSWGTANYNEQFFGPGTRLTVL.